Each of the 15 T cell receptor beta chains below was sequenced from the same sample in a study of ipilimumab plus nivolumab after autologous stem cell transplantation. Measured with immunoSEQ multiplex PCR; TCRdb has only the in-frame clones, and not every one. This repertoire shows more than 20,000 clones, over 70% found once; its top ten account for roughly 20%. The sequencing here drew on PBMCs, taken in a trial of ipilimumab plus nivolumab as post-transplant consolidation. The receptors originated from a male donor with diffuse large B-cell lymphoma.

This chain uses TRBV19 with TRBJ2-3; D gene ambiguous. From germline, CDR1 is LNHDA and CDR2 SQIVND (reference sequence). V lost 4 bases to trimming and J lost 4 bases, with 12 bases between them. The CDR3 is 14 residues long. The CDR3 loop is CASSTRERADTQYF. CDR3 DNA sequence: TGTGCCAGTAGTACCCGAGAACGAGCAGATACGCAGTATTTT.

The chain recombines TRBV6-6 with TRBJ2-7; D might be TRBD2 (6 bases). CDR1 MNHNY and CDR2 SVGAGI come from the germline V gene (reference sequence). Trimming cost V 0 bases and J 6 bases, with 12 bases left between them. The CDR3 is 14 amino acids. The DNA of the CDR3 is TGTGCCAGCAGTTACTCGGGTGGGGAGGCCGAGCAGTACTTC. The encoded protein is CASSYSGGEAEQYF.

The rearrangement links TRBV27 to TRBJ1-2; D gene unclear. CDR3 length: 13 residues. V was clipped by 2 bases and J by 4 bases, with 8 bases between them. Germline CDR1 MNHEY, CDR2 SMNVEV (reference sequence). In DNA, the CDR3 is TGTGCCAGCAGTTTAACGGGGTTCTATGGCTACACCTTC. The encoded protein is CASSLTGFYGYTF.

The V call is TRBV28, the J call TRBJ1-4; 7 bases are a match to TRBD1. Germline CDR1 and CDR2: MDHEN and SYDVKM. V shed 8 bases and J 4 bases; nucleotides not matched to a gene: 1. There are 12 residues in the CDR3. For the CDR3, the DNA is TGTGCCAGCGGGACAGTTAATGAAAAACTGTTTTTT. Translation: CASGTVNEKLFF.

J is TRBJ2-7 and V is TRBV5-4; 9 bases line up with TRBD1. This CDR3 contains 13 residues. Germline V lookup: CDR1 SGHNT, CDR2 YYREEE (reference sequence). J lost 5 bases, V lost 5 bases, and 5 bases had no gene match. CDR3 DNA: TGTGCCAGCAGACCGGACAGGGGCCACGAGCAGTACTTC. This translates into CASRPDRGHEQYF.

This chain links TRBV28 with TRBJ2-1, with D perhaps matching TRBD2 (6 bases). This CDR3 comprises 15 residues. The V gene's germline CDR1 is MDHEN and CDR2 SYDVKM. V shed 7 bases and J shed 0 bases, with 13 bases lying between them. The CDR3 DNA reads as TGTGCCAGCATTGGGGGAGGACCCTCCTACAATGAGCAGTTCTTC. Amino acid sequence: CASIGGGPSYNEQFF.

On this clone itself: One base away lies a much larger clone, so this may be a sequencing read error. At the DNA level, this CDR3 is encoded by other sequences in the same sample as well. The gene calls are TRBV29-1 and TRBJ2-5; 8 bases map to TRBD2. J lost 1 base, V lost 3 bases, and 19 bases had no gene match. The CDR3 covers 19 residues. Germline V CDR1 and CDR2: SQVTM, ANQGSEA. The CDR3 coding sequence is TGCAGCGTTGACGGGGGGGGCACTCGCGGGGGGACCAGCCAAGAGACCCAGTACTTC. Residues: CSVDGGGTRGGTSQETQYF.

This clone was observed once. This rearrangement joins TRBV6-5 to TRBJ2-7; a weak D match, TRBD1 (6 bases). The germline V and J ends were trimmed by 4 bases and 3 bases, with 7 bases remaining between them. Germline V CDR1 and CDR2: MNHEY, SVGAGI. The length of the CDR3 is 12 residues. CDR3 DNA sequence: TGTGCCAGCAGTTCACAGGGCTACGAGCAGTACTTC. Amino acids: CASSSQGYEQYF.

The chain carries TRBV19 and TRBJ2-7; TRBD1 matches at 7 bases. The CDR3 consists of 15 residues. Germline CDR1 LNHDA, CDR2 SQIVND (reference sequence). With V trimmed by 6 bases and J by 1 base, 9 bases remained unmatched. The CDR3 region is CASRIIATGSYEQYF. CDR3 coding DNA: TGTGCCAGTAGAATCATCGCGACAGGGTCCTACGAGCAGTACTTC.

The chain carries TRBV28 and TRBJ1-2; maybe TRBD1 (5 bases). Germline V gene sequence: CDR1 MDHEN, CDR2 SYDVKM. This CDR3 is 13 amino acids long. For the CDR3, the DNA is TGTGCTCGCGCCAGCAGGGCCAACTATGGCTACACCTTC. It codes for CARASRANYGYTF.

By sample fraction, this clone is medium-sized. The same CDR3 arises from other DNA sequences in this sample as well. This chain uses TRBV29-1 with TRBJ2-7, with TRBD1 identical over 11 bases. Trimming cost V 3 bases and J 1 base; bases outside gene matches: 2. There are 14 residues in the CDR3. In germline, CDR1 is SQVTM, CDR2 ANQGSEA. The DNA of the CDR3 is TGCAGCGTTGACGGGACAGGGGGGTCCTACGAGCAGTACTTC. As protein: CSVDGTGGSYEQYF.

This sequence joins TRBV7-2 and TRBJ1-6; D is perhaps TRBD1 (6 bases). Per germline, CDR1 SGHTA and CDR2 FQGNSA. The germline V and J ends were trimmed by 4 bases and 4 bases, with 20 bases remaining between them. This CDR3 spans 18 amino acids. CDR3 loop: CASSSSITGISYNSPLHF. The CDR3, as DNA: TGTGCCAGCAGCTCATCGATAACAGGGATCTCGTATAATTCACCCCTCCACTTT.

This clone appeared once. The V call is TRBV28, the J call TRBJ2-1; 12 nucleotides line up with TRBD2. Germline lookup yields CDR1 MDHEN and CDR2 SYDVKM. Losses at the gene ends were 5 bases for V and 6 bases for J; bases not matched to a gene: 5. This CDR3 is 15 amino acids long. The chain's CDR3 is CASSHGLAGTNEQFF. DNA for the CDR3: TGTGCCAGCAGTCACGGACTAGCGGGGACCAATGAGCAGTTCTTC. The full variable domain, its missing parts supplied by reference TRBV28 and TRBJ2-1, is DVKVTQSSRYLVKRTGEKVFLECVQDMDHENMFWYRQDPGLGLRLIYFSYDVKMKEKGDIPEGYSVSREKKERFSLILESASTNQTSMYLCASSHGLAGTNEQFFGPGTRLTVL.

The J gene is TRBJ2-2, the V gene TRBV29-1; D remains ambiguous. The V end lost 3 bases, the J end lost 1 base, and 6 bases lay between the germline ends. Germline V gives CDR1 SQVTM, CDR2 ANQGSEA. The length of the CDR3 is 13 residues. CDR3 bases: TGCAGCGTTGATGCCGGGAACACCGGGGAGCTGTTTTTT. This encodes CSVDAGNTGELFF.

This chain links TRBV2 with TRBJ2-7; D unclear. Trimming cost V 7 bases and J 2 bases, with 18 bases left between them. The CDR3 is 15 amino acids. Germline loops: CDR1 SNHLY, CDR2 FYNNEI. Here the CDR3 reads CASNPVGLGPYEQYF. DNA of the CDR3: TGTGCCAGCAACCCGGTCGGGTTAGGTCCCTACGAGCAGTACTTC.